These 10 T cell receptor beta chains originate from one sample sequenced in a study of T cells after yellow fever vaccination. Each CDR3 protein gets one entry after TCRdb re-called the 5' RACE reads with MiXCR. Of approximately 330,000 distinct CDR3 sequences listed, around 12% are singletons. Material: CD4+ T cells sorted from PBMCs, obtained 15 days after the yellow fever booster vaccination. These receptors were taken from a man younger than 35 who received the YFV17D yellow fever vaccine.

This chain connects TRBV6-5 to TRBJ1-3; D unresolved. There are 16 residues in the CDR3. V lost 0 bases and J 2 bases, leaving 11 bases between the germline ends. Germline V lookup: CDR1 MNHEY, CDR2 SVGAGI. CDR3 sequence (DNA): TGTGCCAGCAGTTACTCGATACCTGCTGCTGGAAACACCATATATTTT. It codes for CASSYSIPAAGNTIYF.

The chain employs TRBV18 and TRBJ2-7, with 9 positions matching TRBD1. Unmatched junction bases numbered 3, after V lost 1 base and J lost 5 bases. CDR3 length: 14 residues. Per the germline V gene, CDR1 is KGHSH and CDR2 is LQKENI. The CDR3 DNA sequence: TGTGCCAGCTCACCACACAGGGGGCTGGACGAGCAGTACGTC. Protein product: CASSPHRGLDEQYV.

This clonotype was counted at least ten times. The J gene is TRBJ2-1, the V gene TRBV4-3, with 8 bases identical to TRBD1. The germline CDR1 and CDR2 sequences are LGHNA and YSLEER. This CDR3 has 16 amino acids. J lost 3 bases, V lost 0 bases, and 4 bases had no gene match. The CDR3 here is CASSQDADRDYNEQFF. CDR3 DNA: TGCGCCAGCAGCCAAGATGCGGACAGGGACTACAATGAGCAGTTCTTC.

This clonotype showed up many times. The rearrangement links TRBV5-1 to TRBJ2-3, with D possibly matching TRBD2 (5 bases). The germline V and J ends were trimmed by 1 base and 2 bases, with 8 bases remaining between them. CDR3 size: 14 residues. Germline V gives CDR1 SGHRS, CDR2 YFSETQ. The CDR3 here is CASSLRRDTDTQYF. The CDR3 DNA reads TGCGCCAGCAGCTTGCGACGGGACACAGATACGCAGTATTTT.

The chain is built from TRBV20-1 and TRBJ1-6; D is undetermined. CDR1 and CDR2 (germline): DFQATT, SNEGSKA (reference sequence). V was pared by 5 bases and J by 0 bases, with 5 bases between. The CDR3 covers 13 residues. The CDR3 reads CSALNSYNSPLHF. CDR3 nucleotide sequence: TGCAGTGCTCTGAACTCCTATAATTCACCCCTCCACTTT.

This chain joins TRBV20-1 and TRBJ1-6; a possible D gene is TRBD1 (5 bases). The CDR3 covers 16 residues. Germline loops: CDR1 DFQATT, CDR2 SNEGSKA (reference sequence). The V gene lost 2 bases and the J gene lost 8 bases, with 19 bases spanning the gap. CDR3 bases: TGCAGTGCTAGATCCTCAGGGACGGGTTGGGATTCACCCCTCCACTTT. Its protein product is CSARSSGTGWDSPLHF.

The chain joins TRBV18 to TRBJ1-6, with 8 positions matching TRBD1. Germline V gene data show CDR1 as KGHSH and CDR2 as LQKENI. This CDR3 is 14 amino acids long. Unmatched junction bases numbered 5, after V lost 6 bases and J lost 7 bases. The DNA of the CDR3 is TGTGCCAGCTCGCCAAGGACAGGGAATTCACCCCTCCACTTT. Its translation: CASSPRTGNSPLHF.

This clonotype has only a few counts. Written as DNA, the CDR3 is TGTGCCAGCAGTTTTTTAGGGAGGTATGGCTACACCTTC. Its protein is CASSFLGRYGYTF. J is TRBJ1-2 and V is TRBV12-3 or TRBV12-4; unclear D gene. Trimming shortened V by 3 bases and J by 5 bases, and 10 bases separated the two germline ends. The CDR3 covers 13 residues.

This clonotype was seen only a few times. The V gene is TRBV7-3, the J gene TRBJ2-3; 11 bases are shared with TRBD1. The ends lost 0 bases at V and 3 bases at J; junction bases unmatched: 8. The CDR3 covers 18 residues. Looked up from germline, CDR1 is SGHTA and CDR2 is FQGTGA. CDR3 sequence reads: CASSLTGGTGGFTDTQYF. The CDR3 coding sequence is TGTGCCAGCAGCTTAACGGGAGGGACAGGGGGTTTTACAGATACGCAGTATTTT.

The chain combines TRBV18 with TRBJ1-1; 8 bases fit TRBD1. There are 12 residues in the CDR3. Germline lookup yields CDR1 KGHSH and CDR2 LQKENI. J lost 10 bases, V lost 6 bases, and 7 bases had no gene match. This CDR3 reads CASSPKTGVAFF. The CDR3 DNA reads as TGTGCCAGCTCGCCTAAGACAGGGGTAGCTTTCTTT.